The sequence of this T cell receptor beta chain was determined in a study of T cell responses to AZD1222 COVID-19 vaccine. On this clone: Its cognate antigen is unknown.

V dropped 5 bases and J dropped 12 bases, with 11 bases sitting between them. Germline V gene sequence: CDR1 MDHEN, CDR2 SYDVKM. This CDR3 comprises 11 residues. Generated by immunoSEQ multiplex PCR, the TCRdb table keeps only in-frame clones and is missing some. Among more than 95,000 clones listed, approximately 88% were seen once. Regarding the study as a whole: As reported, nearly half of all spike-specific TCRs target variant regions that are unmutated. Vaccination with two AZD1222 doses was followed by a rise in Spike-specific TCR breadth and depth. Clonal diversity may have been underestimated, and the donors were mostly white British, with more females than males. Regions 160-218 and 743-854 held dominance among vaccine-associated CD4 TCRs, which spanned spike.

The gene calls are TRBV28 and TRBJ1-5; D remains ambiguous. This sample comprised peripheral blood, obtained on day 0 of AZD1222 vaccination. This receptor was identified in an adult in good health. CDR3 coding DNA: TGTGCCAGCAGTCAGCGAGAGCTCCAGCATTTT. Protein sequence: CASSQRELQHF. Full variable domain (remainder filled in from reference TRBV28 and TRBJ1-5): DVKVTQSSRYLVKRTGEKVFLECVQDMDHENMFWYRQDPGLGLRLIYFSYDVKMKEKGDIPEGYSVSREKKERFSLILESASTNQTSMYLCASSQRELQHFGDGTRLSIL.